The 16 T cell receptor beta chains listed next were all sequenced from one sample in a study of blood T cell repertoires in COVID-19. Assay: immunoSEQ multiplex PCR; the TCRdb copy retains only in-frame clones and omits some. The sample records about 100,000 clones, about 85% being singletons. The sequenced material came from peripheral blood. Every receptor here comes from a woman aged 70 to 79 with active or convalescent COVID-19.

The chain links TRBV3-1 (or the pseudogene TRBV3-2) to TRBJ1-6, with D possibly TRBD1 on 6 matching bases. V lost 3 bases and J 10 bases, leaving 10 bases between the germline ends. The CDR3 length is 13 residues. Germline lookup yields CDR1 LGHDT and CDR2 YNNKEL (reference sequence). CDR3 sequence reads: CASSQGAGSPLHF. The CDR3 nucleotides are TGTGCCAGCAGCCAGGGGGCAGGGTCACCCCTCCACTTT.

The chain recombines TRBV5-1 with TRBJ1-1, with D hard to call. The germline V gene has CDR1 SGHRS and CDR2 YFSETQ. This CDR3 contains 12 residues. V was pared by 2 bases and J by 6 bases, with 8 bases between. The CDR3 bases are TGCGCCAGCAGCTTCGGCGGGTCTGAAGCTTTCTTT. Translating it yields CASSFGGSEAFF.

The chain is built from TRBV14 and TRBJ1-2; TRBD1 agrees at 7 bases. This CDR3 comprises 13 residues. Germline trimming cut 4 bases from V and 8 bases from J; bases unmatched to any gene: 7. CDR1 is SGHDN and CDR2 is FVKESK in the germline V gene. CDR3 sequence (DNA): TGTGCCAGCAGCCCAATCTCGGGACAGGGCTACACCTTC. It specifies CASSPISGQGYTF.

The J gene is TRBJ2-1, the V gene TRBV18; 9 bases are shared with TRBD1. Germline lookup yields CDR1 KGHSH and CDR2 LQKENI. J lost 6 bases, V lost 6 bases, and 12 bases had no gene match. The CDR3 is 16 residues long. CDR3 residues: CASSPGGDRAVNEQFF. In DNA, the CDR3 is TGTGCCAGCTCCCCAGGGGGGGACAGGGCGGTCAATGAGCAGTTCTTC.

The chain employs TRBV5-1 and TRBJ2-3, with D perhaps matching TRBD1 (5 bases). This CDR3 is built from 16 residues. V lost 3 bases to trimming and J lost 1 base, with 15 bases between them. Germline CDR1 SGHRS, CDR2 YFSETQ. The CDR3 region has the DNA TGCGCCAGCAGCTCATCCCCAGGGATCGGCACAGATACGCAGTATTTT. It specifies CASSSSPGIGTDTQYF.

This chain uses TRBV11-3 with TRBJ1-1; a possible D gene is TRBD1 (5 bases). V lost 7 bases and J 6 bases, leaving 21 bases between the germline ends. Looked up from germline, CDR1 is SGHNT and CDR2 is YENEEA. The CDR3 contains 15 residues. This chain's CDR3 is CASTPQGGRDAEAFF. The DNA for the CDR3 is TGTGCCAGCACCCCTCAGGGCGGACGAGACGCTGAAGCTTTCTTT.

The rearrangement uses TRBV3-1 (or the pseudogene TRBV3-2) and TRBJ2-7; 13 nucleotides align to TRBD2. Germline CDR1 and CDR2: LGHDT and YNNKEL (reference sequence). This CDR3 region has 16 residues. V trimming: 4 bases; J trimming: 2 bases; junction bases outside the gene matches: 5. The CDR3 loop reads CASSPGTSGIPYEQYF. The CDR3 DNA reads TGTGCCAGCAGCCCTGGGACTAGCGGGATACCCTACGAGCAGTACTTC.

The J gene is TRBJ1-2, the V gene TRBV15; unclear D gene. Germline CDR1 is LNHNV and CDR2 is YYDKDF (reference sequence). This CDR3 comprises 16 residues. V lost 0 bases and J 2 bases, leaving 13 bases between the germline ends. The CDR3 DNA reads TGTGCCACCAGCAGAGATAACCAGATTCTCAACTATGGCTACACCTTC. This codes for CATSRDNQILNYGYTF.

V and J are TRBV15 and TRBJ1-2; 7 positions agree with TRBD1. The CDR3 contains 16 residues. J lost 14 bases, V lost 1 base, and 19 bases had no gene match. Germline V gene sequence: CDR1 LNHNV, CDR2 YYDKDF (reference sequence). The CDR3 spells CATSRALLTKGQPRTF. CDR3 in DNA: TGTGCCACCAGCAGAGCGCTTCTAACAAAGGGACAGCCTCGGACCTTC.

The chain couples TRBV9 to TRBJ2-6, with TRBD1 matching 8 bases. Germline assignment: CDR1 SGDLS and CDR2 YYNGEE. This CDR3 spans 19 amino acids. Unmatched junction bases numbered 12, after V lost 4 bases and J lost 0 bases. CDR3 nucleotides: TGTGCCAGCAGCCGGTGGGGAGGACAGGGTTACTCTGGGGCCAACGTCCTGACTTTC. This codes for CASSRWGGQGYSGANVLTF. Variable domain in full (rest from reference TRBV9 and TRBJ2-6): DSGVTQTPKHLITATGQRVTLRCSPRSGDLSVYWYQQSLDQGLQFLIQYYNGEERAKGNILERFSAQQFPDLHSELNLSSLELGDSALYFCASSRWGGQGYSGANVLTFGAGSRLTVL.

The chain recombines TRBV11-2 with TRBJ2-1; 8 nucleotides line up with TRBD1. Germline CDR1 and CDR2: SGHAT and FQNNGV. The CDR3 extends over 13 amino acids. With 0 bases clipped from V and 12 bases from J, the junction kept 4 bases outside the gene matches. The CDR3 loop reads CASSLDRQGRQFF. The DNA of the CDR3 is TGTGCCAGCAGCTTAGATCGACAGGGGCGGCAGTTCTTC.

The chain links TRBV5-1 to TRBJ2-2; TRBD1 aligns across 7 bases. V was clipped by 0 bases and J by 3 bases; unmatched bases: 2. This CDR3 is built from 15 residues. The germline gives CDR1 SGHRS, CDR2 YFSETQ. The CDR3 DNA sequence: TGCGCCAGCAGCTTGGAAACAGGGGACACCGGGGAGCTGTTTTTT. Protein sequence: CASSLETGDTGELFF. Using reference TRBV5-1 and TRBJ2-2 for the parts outside the CDR3, the full variable domain is KAGVTQTPRYLIKTRGQQVTLSCSPISGHRSVSWYQQTPGQGLQFLFEYFSETQRNKGNFPGRFSGRQFSNSRSEMNVSTLELGDSALYLCASSLETGDTGELFFGEGSRLTVL.

The V call is TRBV2, the J call TRBJ2-7; D is perhaps TRBD2 (6 bases). The CDR3 consists of 16 residues. Germline V gene lookup returns CDR1 SNHLY and CDR2 FYNNEI. V lost 10 bases and J 2 bases, leaving 24 bases between the germline ends. The CDR3 nucleotides are TGTGCCACCAGCAATTGGGGACTGGGATCTACCTACGAGCAGTACTTC. Translation gives CATSNWGLGSTYEQYF.

The chain links TRBV5-4 to TRBJ2-1, with a tentative D call TRBD1 (6 bases). V gave up 1 base and J gave up 5 bases, with 10 bases separating them. The germline V gene has CDR1 SGHNT and CDR2 YYREEE (reference sequence). This CDR3 contains 14 residues. In DNA form, the CDR3 reads TGTGCCAGCAGCTTGCCAGGGGAGAACAATGAGCAGTTCTTC. This gives the protein CASSLPGENNEQFF. Using reference TRBV5-4 and TRBJ2-1 for the parts outside the CDR3, the full variable domain is ETGVTQSPTHLIKTRGQQVTLRCSSQSGHNTVSWYQQALGQGPQFIFQYYREEENGRGNFPPRFSGLQFPNYSSELNVNALELDDSALYLCASSLPGENNEQFFGPGTRLTVL.

CDR3 region: CASSLGTGRETQYF. DNA of the CDR3: TGTGCCAGCAGTTTGGGTACAGGGAGAGAGACCCAGTACTTC. V is TRBV27 and J is TRBJ2-5; tentatively, D is TRBD1 (6 bases). V lost 3 bases and J lost 4, with 12 bases in between. Germline V gives CDR1 MNHEY, CDR2 SMNVEV (reference sequence). The CDR3 is 14 amino acids.

This clone was observed a handful of times. For the CDR3, the DNA is TGTGCCAGCAGCCAAGCGGTAGGTGGCGGCGGTGAAGCTTTCTTT. It specifies CASSQAVGGGGEAFF. The rearrangement links TRBV3-1 (or the pseudogene TRBV3-2) to TRBJ1-1; no definite D call. Deletions cut 1 base from V and 7 bases from J, with 16 bases between. This CDR3 contains 15 residues. CDR1 and CDR2 from the germline V gene are LGHDT and YNNKEL (reference sequence).